Following are 9 T cell receptor beta chains from one sample sequenced in a study of CD8 T cells in Susac syndrome. The RNA, about 0.5 to 1 ug, was put through reverse transcription using random hexamers. TCRdb re-called the immunoSEQ multiplex PCR reads with MiXCR, one entry per CDR3 protein. The sample has just under 150,000 distinct CDR3 sequences; 94% are singletons. The sequenced sample consisted of CD4+ T cells from PBMCs. These receptors were taken from a human donor in good health.

The chain joins TRBV27 to TRBJ2-7; 7 bases fit TRBD2. The CDR3 loop spans 16 amino acids. The V gene end was trimmed by 1 base and the J gene end by 2 bases; junction bases not matched to a gene: 8. The germline gives CDR1 MNHEY, CDR2 SMNVEV (reference sequence). The CDR3 region is CASSLLASGATYEQYF. The CDR3, as DNA: TGTGCCAGCAGTTTATTAGCTAGCGGAGCGACCTACGAGCAGTACTTC.

The chain combines TRBV2 with TRBJ2-2, with 9 bases lining up with TRBD2. The CDR3 totals 16 residues. CDR1 SNHLY and CDR2 FYNNEI come from the germline V gene. Trimming cost V 6 bases and J 2 bases; bases outside gene matches: 7. CDR3 coding DNA: TGTGCCAGCAGGGGCGGGACTAGCAGAAACACCGGGGAGCTGTTTTTT. It codes for CASRGGTSRNTGELFF. Together with reference TRBV2 and TRBJ2-2, the CDR3 gives the full variable domain: EPEVTQTPSHQVTQMGQEVILRCVPISNHLYFYWYRQILGQKVEFLVSFYNNEISEKSEIFDDQFSVERPDGSNFTLKIRSTKLEDSAMYFCASRGGTSRNTGELFFGEGSRLTVL.

The V gene is TRBV10-3, the J gene TRBJ1-2, with 9 bases that match TRBD1. Germline V gene lookup returns CDR1 ENHRY and CDR2 SYGVKD. This CDR3 region has 16 residues. V shed 1 base, J shed 6 bases, and the junction held 9 bases outside the gene matches. CDR3 residues: CAISEFGSTGGDGYTF. DNA of the CDR3: TGTGCCATCAGTGAGTTCGGCTCGACAGGGGGGGATGGCTACACCTTC.

This chain connects TRBV30 to TRBJ2-7; 7 nucleotides align to TRBD1. The V and J ends lost 3 bases and 2 bases, in that order; junction bases with no gene match: 10. Germline CDR1 is GTSNPN and CDR2 is SVGIG (reference sequence). The CDR3 loop spans 15 amino acids. This chain's CDR3 is CAWSPLGQGAYEQYF. Written as DNA, the CDR3 is TGTGCCTGGAGCCCCCTAGGTCAGGGGGCCTACGAGCAGTACTTC.

The chain recombines TRBV11-2 with TRBJ1-1, with D unclear. This CDR3 has 13 residues. Deletions cut 1 base from V and 10 bases from J, with 13 bases between. Per germline, CDR1 SGHAT and CDR2 FQNNGV. CDR3 DNA sequence: TGTGCCAGCAGCTTAGGGATCTTGGGTGGAGCTTTCTTT. This gives the protein CASSLGILGGAFF.

V is TRBV4-1 and J is TRBJ2-5, with TRBD2 identical over 10 bases. CDR3 length: 17 amino acids. With 0 bases clipped from V and 1 base from J, the junction kept 5 bases outside the gene matches. Germline V gene lookup returns CDR1 MGHRA and CDR2 YSYEKL. The CDR3 is CASSQDRLAGAQETQYF. In DNA form, the CDR3 reads TGCGCCAGCAGCCAAGATAGACTAGCGGGTGCCCAAGAGACCCAGTACTTC.

The chain carries TRBV5-4 and TRBJ2-1; tentatively, D is TRBD2 (6 bases). Germline CDR1 is SGHNT and CDR2 is YYREEE (reference sequence). This CDR3 is 13 amino acids long. Trimming took off 5 bases at V and 14 bases at J, with 20 bases between the two ends. Here the CDR3 reads CASSWDRLWGEFF. CDR3 in DNA: TGTGCCAGCAGTTGGGATCGACTGTGGGGGGAGTTCTTC.

This clonotype has more than one count but fewer than ten. The V gene is TRBV18, the J gene TRBJ2-3; unclear D gene. The V end lost 3 bases, the J end lost 2 bases, and 6 bases lay between the germline ends. The CDR3 consists of 13 residues. The germline CDR1 and CDR2 sequences are KGHSH and LQKENI. The CDR3 DNA is TGTGCCAGCTCACCCCGAGACACAGATACGCAGTATTTT. Its translation: CASSPRDTDTQYF.

The genes are TRBV5-1 and TRBJ1-5; tentative D call: TRBD1 (6 bases). This CDR3 is 15 amino acids long. The germline V gene has CDR1 SGHRS and CDR2 YFSETQ. The V end was cut by 3 bases, the J end by 6 bases, with 16 bases between. In DNA, the CDR3 is TGCGCCAGCAGCTGGGGGCAGGGAGATAGTCAGCCCCAGCATTTT. Translation: CASSWGQGDSQPQHF.